This T cell receptor (beta chain) was captured by sequencing in a study of blood T cell repertoires in COVID-19. Study-level background: The samples span acute and convalescent COVID-19 from the United States, Italy and Spain. PBMCs, B-cell-depleted T cells, or T cells provided the cDNA or gDNA that made up the material.

V was cut by 8 bases and J by 0 bases, with 8 bases left in between. This CDR3 comprises 14 residues. From germline, CDR1 is SEHNR and CDR2 FQNEAQ (reference sequence). Original processing notes: Estimation of nucleated cell counts was performed using reference gene primer amplification. Method: immunoSEQ multiplex PCR; TCRdb's copy keeps in-frame clones and lacks some. V and J calls and clone size come straight from that table; D and trimming were deduced from the DNA. The profile shows about 190,000 clones, 90% of them singletons. Sequences were obtained from peripheral blood. The chain carries TRBV7-9 and TRBJ2-6; D remains ambiguous. The receptor was derived from a man aged 50 to 60 with acute or convalescent COVID-19. CDR3 sequence reads: CASGATSGANVLTF. The CDR3 nucleotides are TGTGCCAGCGGAGCGACCTCTGGGGCCAACGTCCTGACTTTC.